These T cell receptor beta chains were read from a single sample in a study of cytomegalovirus exposure and HLA in healthy donors. Some clones are missing from TCRdb's copy, which holds only in-frame ones; the method was immunoSEQ multiplex PCR. The sample consists of 100,000 to 150,000 clones, around 73% of them appearing once. Sequencing input: PBMCs. Receptor source: a man aged 55 to 70 in good health and CMV-seropositive. The CDR3 runs from the conserved cysteine through the conserved F or W. D genes are given only for firm matches. For some rows the clone size is stated as once, few or many, or as a class when expanded; others skip it.

size,D,V,J,DNA,CDR3
-,TRBD1,TRBV28,TRBJ1-2,TGTGCCAGCAGTTTGACAGGGGGCACGAACTATGGCTACACCTTC,CASSLTGGTNYGYTF
-,-,TRBV4-1,TRBJ2-5,TGCGCCAGCAGCCAAGTGGGGACTGTACACGAGACCCAGTACTTC,CASSQVGTVHETQYF
few,-,TRBV6-5,TRBJ1-4,TGTGCCAGCAACCAACAGGGTCCAACTAATGAAAAACTGTTTTTT,CASNQQGPTNEKLFF
-,-,TRBV4-1,TRBJ1-6,TGCGCCAGCAGCCAAGTTGCGACGGTAGCTCCCCTCCACTTT,CASSQVATVAPLHF
-,TRBD1,TRBV7-9,TRBJ2-7,TGTGCCAGCAGCTCCCCGGGACAGTGGTACGAGCAGTACTTC,CASSSPGQWYEQYF
-,-,TRBV30,TRBJ2-7,TGTGCCTGGAGTAGAAGGGGTTACGAGCAGTACTTC,CAWSRRGYEQYF
-,TRBD1,TRBV29-1,TRBJ1-5,TGCAGCGTTCTTACGACAGGGCCCAATCAGCCCCAGCATTTT,CSVLTTGPNQPQHF
-,-,TRBV7-6,TRBJ2-5,TGTGCCAGCAGCCCCGGGAACTCCAACTCCCAAGAGACCCAGTACTTC,CASSPGNSNSQETQYF
-,-,TRBV19,TRBJ2-1,TGTGCCAGTAGTCTCGCCCTCGGACCCTCGGGGATGCAGTTCTTC,CASSLALGPSGMQFF
-,-,TRBV9,TRBJ2-3,TGTGCCAGCAGCGTAATAGCGGGCACAGATACGCAGTATTTT,CASSVIAGTDTQYF
-,-,TRBV5-1,TRBJ2-7,TGCGCCAGCAGCGCCAGGGCCTACGAGCAGTACTTC,CASSARAYEQYF
-,TRBD1,TRBV19,TRBJ2-7,TGTGCCAGCAATCCGGGACAGGGGTTCTCCGAGCAGTACTTC,CASNPGQGFSEQYF
few,-,TRBV28,TRBJ1-2,TGTGCCAGCAGTTTAAGTACAGGGTTGTACTCTGGCTACACCTTC,CASSLSTGLYSGYTF
few,-,TRBV6-1,TRBJ1-6,TGTGCCAGCAGTGAAGCGGTGGAGACGGAGAATTCACCCCTCCACTTT,CASSEAVETENSPLHF
-,TRBD1,TRBV2,TRBJ1-4,TGTGCCAGCGGACAGGGAGGTGAAAAACTGTTTTTT,CASGQGGEKLFF
-,-,TRBV6-5,TRBJ2-7,TGTGCCACCACAAGGCGGGACAGCTCCTACGAGCAGTACTTC,CATTRRDSSYEQYF
-,TRBD1,TRBV2,TRBJ1-2,TGTGCCAGCATGTCTCAGGGGGCGAGCGGCTACACCTTC,CASMSQGASGYTF
-,-,TRBV19,TRBJ1-1,TGTGCCAGTAGTATCCAGGCCACGAACACTGAAGCTTTCTTT,CASSIQATNTEAFF
-,TRBD1,TRBV9,TRBJ2-7,TGTGCCAGCAGCCCCTCGGGACAGGTCTACGAGCAGTACTTC,CASSPSGQVYEQYF
many,-,TRBV6-6,TRBJ2-6,TGTGCCAGCAGTTCCACGACAGTCTCTGGGGCCAACGTCCTGACTTTC,CASSSTTVSGANVLTF
-,TRBD1,TRBV10-1,TRBJ1-6,TGCGCCAGTACCACAATTACAGGGGGAAATTCACCCCTCCACTTT,CASTTITGGNSPLHF
few,-,TRBV6-5,TRBJ1-3,TGTGCCAGCAGTGAATACAGGGAGGGAAACACCATATATTTT,CASSEYREGNTIYF
-,TRBD1,TRBV27,TRBJ2-3,TGTGCCAGCAGAAGTTTGGGGACAGGACAGTTCACGCAGTATTTT,CASRSLGTGQFTQYF
once,-,TRBV27,TRBJ2-3,TGTGCCAGCCGGCAGAGGGCCCTGGGTGAGTCGCAGTATTTT,CASRQRALGESQYF
-,TRBD1,TRBV6-1,TRBJ1-2,TGTGCCAGCAGTGTCGGGACAGATTATGGCTACACCTTC,CASSVGTDYGYTF
-,-,TRBV5-1,TRBJ2-2,TGCGCCAGCAGCTTCTACGCTATTCACAGGGGAGGCTGGGACACCGGGGAGCTGTTTTTT,CASSFYAIHRGGWDTGELFF
-,-,TRBV7-8,TRBJ1-5,TGTGCCAGCAGCTCTCCAGGGGCCCATAGCAATCAGCCCCAGCATTTT,CASSSPGAHSNQPQHF
-,TRBD1,TRBV7-3,TRBJ2-1,TGTGCCAGCAGCTTAGGTAGGGGGCTCTCCTACAATGAGCAGTTCTTC,CASSLGRGLSYNEQFF
-,TRBD2,TRBV28,TRBJ2-7,TGTGCCAGCAGTACCCTGACGGGAGGGCTCTACGAGCAGTACTTC,CASSTLTGGLYEQYF
few,-,TRBV6-1,TRBJ1-4,TGTGCCACTCGGATCTGGGAGGTGGATGAAAAACTGTTTTTT,CATRIWEVDEKLFF
-,-,TRBV6-5,TRBJ1-1,TGTGCCAGCGGCCCGCCTCGGAACACTGAAGCTTTCTTT,CASGPPRNTEAFF
-,-,TRBV6-5,TRBJ2-2,TGTGCCAGCAGTTACGGGGAGTACACCGGGGAGCTGTTTTTT,CASSYGEYTGELFF
-,-,TRBV20-1,TRBJ1-1,TGCAGTGCTACGGGGTACGCTGAAGCTTTCTTT,CSATGYAEAFF
-,-,TRBV18,TRBJ1-1,TGTGCCAGCTCACCAGGTCCGGACAGTGAAGCTTTCTTT,CASSPGPDSEAFF
-,-,TRBV11-2,TRBJ2-7,TGTGCCAGCAGCCTCGGAACAGCCAGTCCCTACGAGCAGTACTTC,CASSLGTASPYEQYF
-,-,TRBV7-8,TRBJ1-4,TGTGCCAGCAGCTTAGTGTCGGGAGTTAATGAAAAACTGTTTTTT,CASSLVSGVNEKLFF
-,TRBD1,TRBV7-9,TRBJ1-1,TGTTCCAGCAGCTTAGGGGACAGTCGAGCTTTCTTT,CSSSLGDSRAFF